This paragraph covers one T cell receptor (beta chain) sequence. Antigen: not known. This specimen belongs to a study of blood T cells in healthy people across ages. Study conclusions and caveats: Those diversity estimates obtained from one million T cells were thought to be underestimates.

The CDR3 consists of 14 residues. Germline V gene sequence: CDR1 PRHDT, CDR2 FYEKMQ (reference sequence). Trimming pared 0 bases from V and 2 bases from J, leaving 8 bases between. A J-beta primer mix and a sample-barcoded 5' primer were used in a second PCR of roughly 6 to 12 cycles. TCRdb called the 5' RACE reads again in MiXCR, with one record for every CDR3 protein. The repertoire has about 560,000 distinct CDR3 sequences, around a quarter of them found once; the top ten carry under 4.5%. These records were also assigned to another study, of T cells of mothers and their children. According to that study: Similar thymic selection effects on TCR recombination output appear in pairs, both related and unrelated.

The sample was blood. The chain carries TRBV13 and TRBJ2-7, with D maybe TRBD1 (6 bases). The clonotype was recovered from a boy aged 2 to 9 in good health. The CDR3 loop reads CASSLGGTPYEQYF. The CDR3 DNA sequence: TGTGCCAGCAGCTTAGGGGGGACACCCTACGAGCAGTACTTC.